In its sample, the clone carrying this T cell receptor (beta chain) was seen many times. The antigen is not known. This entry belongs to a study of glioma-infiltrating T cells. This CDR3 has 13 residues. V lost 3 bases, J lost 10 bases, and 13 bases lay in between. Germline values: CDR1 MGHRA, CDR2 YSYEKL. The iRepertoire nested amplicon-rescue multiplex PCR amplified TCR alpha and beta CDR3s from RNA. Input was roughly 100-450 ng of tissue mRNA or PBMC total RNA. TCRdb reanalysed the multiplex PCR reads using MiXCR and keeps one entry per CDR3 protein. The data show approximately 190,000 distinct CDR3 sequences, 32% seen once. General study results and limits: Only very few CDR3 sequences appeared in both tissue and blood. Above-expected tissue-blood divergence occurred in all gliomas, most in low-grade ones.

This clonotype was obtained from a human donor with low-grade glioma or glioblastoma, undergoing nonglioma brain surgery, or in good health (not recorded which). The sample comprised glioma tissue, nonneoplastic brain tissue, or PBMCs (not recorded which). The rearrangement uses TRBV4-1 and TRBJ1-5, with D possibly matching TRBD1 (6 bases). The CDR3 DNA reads TGCGCCAGCAGCCAGTCAGGGGCAGTTCCCCAGCATTTT. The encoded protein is CASSQSGAVPQHF.